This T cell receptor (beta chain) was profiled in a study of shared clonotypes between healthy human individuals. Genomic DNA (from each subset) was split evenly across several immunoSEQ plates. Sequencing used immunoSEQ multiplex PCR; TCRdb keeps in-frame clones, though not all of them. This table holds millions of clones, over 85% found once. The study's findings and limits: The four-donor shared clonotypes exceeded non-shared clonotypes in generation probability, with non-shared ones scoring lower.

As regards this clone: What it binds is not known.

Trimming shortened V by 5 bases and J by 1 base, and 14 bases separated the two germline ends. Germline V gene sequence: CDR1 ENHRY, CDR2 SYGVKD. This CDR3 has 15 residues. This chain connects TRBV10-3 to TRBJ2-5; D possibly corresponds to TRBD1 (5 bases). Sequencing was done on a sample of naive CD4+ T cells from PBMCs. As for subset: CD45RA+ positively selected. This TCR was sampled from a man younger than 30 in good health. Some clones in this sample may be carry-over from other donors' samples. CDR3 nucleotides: TGTGCCATCAGTCCTTTACAGGCAACCCAAGAGACCCAGTACTTC. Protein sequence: CAISPLQATQETQYF.